These T cell receptor beta chains were read from a single sample in a study of cytomegalovirus exposure and HLA in healthy donors. Profiling relied on immunoSEQ multiplex PCR, and the TCRdb table lists in-frame clones only, not all of them. The profile shows roughly 140,000 clones, more than 85% of them singletons. Sequenced input: PBMCs. The receptors were sampled from a man younger than 30 in good health and CMV-seropositive. CDR3s include the opening cysteine and the closing phenylalanine or tryptophan. A D gene is named only where the DNA matches it firmly. The size field is filled for only some rows; it gives once, few, many or a size class.

TGTGCCAGCACAGGGGAGAACACTGAAGCTTTCTTT,CASTGENTEAFF,TRBJ1-1,.,12,.,TRBV2
TGTGCCAGGGGACTAATTAACTACGAGCAGTACTTC,CARGLINYEQYF,TRBJ2-7,TRBD2,12,.,TRBV27
TGTGCCAGTAGTCGCCAGGGACAGCTCCCCTACGAGCAGTACTTC,CASSRQGQLPYEQYF,TRBJ2-7,TRBD1,15,.,TRBV19
TGTGCCAGCAGCCCTCGGGAAGGCGACTATGGCTACACCTTC,CASSPREGDYGYTF,TRBJ1-2,.,14,.,TRBV4-2
TGTGCCAGCAGCTTACGAGCGACAGGTGGGGAGACCCAGTACTTC,CASSLRATGGETQYF,TRBJ2-5,.,15,.,TRBV11-2
TGTGCCAGCAGCTTCCGGACAGGGGATCAGCCCCAGCATTTT,CASSFRTGDQPQHF,TRBJ1-5,TRBD1,14,.,TRBV7-2
TGTGCCAGCAGTACCTTGAACAGGGCGGATGGCTACACCTTC,CASSTLNRADGYTF,TRBJ1-2,.,14,.,TRBV6-5
TGTGCCAGCAGCACCCAGGGGGCCGGGAACACTGAAGCTTTCTTT,CASSTQGAGNTEAFF,TRBJ1-1,TRBD1,15,few,TRBV7-9
TGTGCCATCAGTGAGCGGGTGGATCAGCCCCAGCATTTT,CAISERVDQPQHF,TRBJ1-5,.,13,.,TRBV10-3
TGTGCCAGTACCACCCTGACAGGGGGGAATGAGCAGTTCTTC,CASTTLTGGNEQFF,TRBJ2-1,TRBD1,14,.,TRBV19
TGTGCCAGCGTCAGGACAGGGGGCTACGAGCAGTACTTC,CASVRTGGYEQYF,TRBJ2-7,TRBD1,13,few,TRBV28
TGTGCCATCACCCCAAGCGGGGGGTTCGAGCAGTACTTC,CAITPSGGFEQYF,TRBJ2-7,TRBD2,13,.,TRBV10-3
TGCGCCAGCAGCGCACGGGACAGGGCCACCAAAAACATTCAGTACTTC,CASSARDRATKNIQYF,TRBJ2-4,TRBD1,16,.,TRBV5-1
TGTGCCAGCAGCTTGGCGGGGGGGAGCACCGGGGAGCTGTTTTTT,CASSLAGGSTGELFF,TRBJ2-2,TRBD2,15,.,TRBV5-4
TGTGCCAGCCACCAGGGCAAGGTGGGCGAGCAGTACTTC,CASHQGKVGEQYF,TRBJ2-7,.,13,.,TRBV27
TGTGCCTGGACTACGACAGCAACCTGGGAGCAGTTCTTC,CAWTTTATWEQFF,TRBJ2-1,.,13,few,TRBV30
TGTGCCAGCAGCTTGTCGGGGGGTGTCTACAATGAGCAGTTCTTC,CASSLSGGVYNEQFF,TRBJ2-1,TRBD2,15,.,TRBV11-2
TGCGCCAGCAGCCAAGTCGGGGGACTTCTGGAGACCCAGTACTTC,CASSQVGGLLETQYF,TRBJ2-5,.,15,.,TRBV4-1
TGTGCCAGCAGCGTAGCCCCGACAGATAACTATGGCTACACCTTC,CASSVAPTDNYGYTF,TRBJ1-2,.,15,.,TRBV9
TGTGCCAGCAGCTGTAGCGGGGGGGCTTGTGAGCAGTTCTTC,CASSCSGGACEQFF,TRBJ2-1,TRBD2,14,.,TRBV11-2
TGTGCCAGCAGGGGGGGTCCCGGGGAGCTGTTTTTT,CASRGGPGELFF,TRBJ2-2,.,12,few,TRBV2
TGCGCCAGCAGCTGGGGAGGGAGTGGTGAGCAGTTCTTC,CASSWGGSGEQFF,TRBJ2-1,TRBD2,13,.,TRBV5-1
TGTGCCAGCAGCCACCCCCGGGACTCTAACACCGGGGAGCTGTTTTTT,CASSHPRDSNTGELFF,TRBJ2-2,.,16,.,TRBV7-8
TGTGCCAGCAGCGACCCCTCAGGGGCAGGAAACACCATATATTTT,CASSDPSGAGNTIYF,TRBJ1-3,.,15,.,TRBV28
TGTGCCAGTAGTGCCGGGACTAGCGGCGTCTACGAGCAGTACTTC,CASSAGTSGVYEQYF,TRBJ2-7,TRBD2,15,once,TRBV19
TGTGCCAGCTCACCAGGGGCGGGAAAGAGAGAGCTGTTTTTT,CASSPGAGKRELFF,TRBJ2-2,.,14,.,TRBV18
TGTGCCAGCAGCGTCGAACAGGGAAACACAGATACGCAGTATTTT,CASSVEQGNTDTQYF,TRBJ2-3,.,15,once,TRBV9
TGCGCCAGCAGCCAACCCGGGACAGACCCCATGAACACTGAAGCTTTCTTT,CASSQPGTDPMNTEAFF,TRBJ1-1,TRBD1,17,.,TRBV5-1
TGTGCCAGCAGCCGGACAGGGAATAGAGCTGAAGCTTTCTTT,CASSRTGNRAEAFF,TRBJ1-1,TRBD1,14,.,TRBV11-1
TGTGCCAGCGGAAGCGGGAGGGTTGGCTACAATGAGCAGTTCTTC,CASGSGRVGYNEQFF,TRBJ2-1,TRBD2,15,.,TRBV2
TGTGCCAGCAGTTACTCGAGGCTAGCGGACGCCTACGAGCAGTACTTC,CASSYSRLADAYEQYF,TRBJ2-7,TRBD2,16,.,TRBV6-6
TGTGCCAGCTCGGATGTGAGCGTGGGTTCTGGAAACACCATATATTTT,CASSDVSVGSGNTIYF,TRBJ1-3,.,16,once,TRBV18
TGTGCCGGACTCAGGGGCCATTCCTACGAGCAGTACTTC,CAGLRGHSYEQYF,TRBJ2-7,.,13,.,TRBV30
TGTGCCAGCAGTCGGTCGCATACCCTAAGCTCCTATAATTCACCCCTCCACTTT,CASSRSHTLSSYNSPLHF,TRBJ1-6,.,18,.,TRBV11-3
TGCGCCAGCAGCTTGGAAGGGACAGGGGCTTCTGGCTACACCTTC,CASSLEGTGASGYTF,TRBJ1-2,TRBD1,15,.,TRBV5-1
TGCAGCGTGGGAAGACAGAGCTCCCATGAGCAGTTCTTC,CSVGRQSSHEQFF,TRBJ2-1,.,13,.,TRBV29-1
TGCGCCAGCAGTCTTGACAGGGGCTCCACAGATACGCAGTATTTT,CASSLDRGSTDTQYF,TRBJ2-3,TRBD1,15,.,TRBV5-1
TGCGCCAGCCGTCCGGGACAGTTCCTCACAGATACGCAGTATTTT,CASRPGQFLTDTQYF,TRBJ2-3,TRBD1,15,.,TRBV5-1
TGTGCCAGCAGCCACGACCCCAGGGCTGGCTACACCTTC,CASSHDPRAGYTF,TRBJ1-2,.,13,once,TRBV25-1
TGTGCCAGCAGACTAGGGGAGACCCAGTACTTC,CASRLGETQYF,TRBJ2-5,.,11,once,TRBV6-5
TGTGCCAGCAGTTACCCTCGACAGGGGTATGGCTACACCTTC,CASSYPRQGYGYTF,TRBJ1-2,TRBD1,14,.,TRBV28
TGCGCCAGCAGTGACCTAAACAATCAGCCCCAGCATTTT,CASSDLNNQPQHF,TRBJ1-5,.,13,.,TRBV10-2
TGTGCCAGCAGGGAGACAGGGGCAGGGAAGGCCGGGGAGCTGTTTTTT,CASRETGAGKAGELFF,TRBJ2-2,TRBD1,16,.,TRBV7-2
TGTGCCTGGGGACAGTCCTACAATGAGCAGTTCTTC,CAWGQSYNEQFF,TRBJ2-1,.,12,.,TRBV30
TGTGCCAGCAGTGAAGCGGGCTGGGGGGGCACCTTC,CASSEAGWGGTF,TRBJ1-2,.,12,.,TRBV2